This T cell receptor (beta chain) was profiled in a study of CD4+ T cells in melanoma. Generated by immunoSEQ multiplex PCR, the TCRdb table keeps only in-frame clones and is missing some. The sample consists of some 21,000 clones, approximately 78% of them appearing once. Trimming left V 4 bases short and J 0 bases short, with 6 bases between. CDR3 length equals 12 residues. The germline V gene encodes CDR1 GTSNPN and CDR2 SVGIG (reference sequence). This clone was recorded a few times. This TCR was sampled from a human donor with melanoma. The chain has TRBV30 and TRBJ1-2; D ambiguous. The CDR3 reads CAWTASNYGYTF. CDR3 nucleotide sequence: TGTGCCTGGACAGCGTCTAACTATGGCTACACCTTC.